Detailed here is one T cell receptor (beta chain). This clone's antigen is unknown. Per-base qualities were not stored, and no clone one base away is much larger. TCRbeta CDR3 regions were amplified from genomic DNA using the immunoSEQ Assay, a bias-controlled multiplex PCR. The study's processing was this. Nucleated cell counts per sample were estimated from amplification of reference gene primers within the assay. To quantify the absolute abundance of each unique TCRbeta CDR3 rearrangement, sequence reads were collapsed and filtered. For each sample, productive Simpson clonality was calculated as the square root of Simpson's diversity index across productive rearrangements. Here the immuneACCESS table is served through TCRdb, limited to in-frame sequences with V and J called. Missing clones are a known gap in these copies; in checked studies unresolved V genes cover under half, and the rest lacks a known reason. V, J and clone size were drawn from that table, and D and trimming were deduced from the DNA. The sample table records about 270,000 clones; approximately 90% of these occur just once. The ten largest make up about 2.1% of the sample.

Participants in the prospective study were aged roughly 18 to 89 years, lived in under 30 United States geographic areas, and enrolled through a virtual design. To assign participants to cohorts, the prospective study relied on clinical history that participants themselves reported in a screening survey and a study questionnaire. Each participant in the prospective study had whole blood, serum and a nasopharyngeal or oropharyngeal swab collected by mobile phlebotomists. Participants in the prospective study had the option to provide additional blood draws and questionnaires over a roughly 2-month period. Before DNA extraction, prospective study blood samples were shipped either frozen or at room temperature. This specimen belongs to a study of blood T cell repertoires in COVID-19 (dated by TCRdb to between 2020 and 2021). With respect to the entire study: Samples from collaborators originated in the United States, Italy and Spain and spanned both the acute and convalescent phases of COVID-19. The material from the prospective study consisted of cDNA or gDNA derived from T cells, B-cell-depleted T cells, or PBMCs. Subjects who had been exposed to COVID-19, were actively infected with it, or had recovered from it provided the deeply sampled blood TCRbeta repertoires that made up the dataset. A freely available public database, intended as a resource for researchers studying the immune response to SARS-CoV-2, is where the repertoires were released. Samples were obtained from the ongoing ImmuneRACE study (first 160 participants) and from roughly 1,300 subjects provided by 6 global collaborators. Sample metadata almost always included a de-identified subject ID, COVID-19 status, age in years and sex. Where available, HLA class I and class II types were taken from metadata supplied by the sample provider and were not determined by assay-based typing. General findings and caveats noted by the study authors: Clinical and demographic metadata were provided uncurated, with the amount varying by source and participant.

The sample consisted of PBMCs or T cells enriched from blood (not recorded which). This receptor was obtained from a woman in her thirties or forties with acute COVID-19.

In nucleotide form, the sequence is TGTGCCACTCGGGCAGGGCCTCTTTGGGGCGGGGAGCTGTTTTTT. It is translated as CATRAGPLWGGELFF. The sequence is built from TRBV10-3 and TRBJ2-2; TRBD1 is possibly the D segment (5 matching bases). The CDR1 and CDR2 encoded by the germline V gene are ENHRY and SYGVKD. V was cut back by 10 bases and J by 7 bases, leaving a gap of 22 bases between them. The CDR3 measures 15 amino acids from cysteine to phenylalanine. Only the CDR3 part of the read is kept: 45 bases, read in frame from the first base.